One sample yielded the 26 T cell receptor beta chains listed below, sequenced in a study of blood T cells in healthy people across ages (dated by TCRdb to between 2015 and 2017). Library generation was performed with 5' RACE. Instrument used: Illumina HiSeq 2500. A second PCR of roughly 6 to 11 cycles was run with a J-beta primer mix and a sample-barcoded 5' primer. The public sequencing data were trimmed at Q25 with fastp and processed into clonotypes with MiXCR by TCRdb, which kept only in-frame beta chains. A single entry per CDR3 protein holds the most common genes and DNA from its merged rows. The sample contains about 780,000 distinct CDR3 sequences, 62% of them found a single time. The ten top clones hold around 30% of the sample. Sequenced material: blood. Receptor source: a man under 40 in good health.

This chain joins TRBV29-1 and TRBJ2-1; the D gene is possibly TRBD2 (5 bases). Germline V lookup: CDR1 SQVTM, CDR2 ANQGSEA. This CDR3 comprises 14 residues. Trimming removed 2 bases at V and 0 bases at J, with 8 bases between. The CDR3 DNA reads as TGCAGCGTTGAATTTGGGAGCTCCTACAATGAGCAGTTCTTC. Translated: CSVEFGSSYNEQFF.

This chain connects TRBV28 to TRBJ2-7, with D perhaps matching TRBD1 (6 bases). The CDR3 extends over 14 amino acids. The V end lost 8 bases, the J end lost 2 bases, and 16 bases lay between the germline ends. Germline V gene lookup returns CDR1 MDHEN and CDR2 SYDVKM. CDR3 DNA: TGTGCCAGCGGAACCGGCACAGGGCCCTACGAGCAGTACTTC. Translated: CASGTGTGPYEQYF. Full variable domain (outside the CDR3, taken from reference TRBV28 and TRBJ2-7): DVKVTQSSRYLVKRTGEKVFLECVQDMDHENMFWYRQDPGLGLRLIYFSYDVKMKEKGDIPEGYSVSREKKERFSLILESASTNQTSMYLCASGTGTGPYEQYFGPGTRLTVT.

The chain combines TRBV10-3 with TRBJ2-2, with D tentatively TRBD2 (5 bases). The CDR3 extends over 16 amino acids. Between the trimmed V and J ends, which lost 0 bases and 4 bases, there was a span of 12 bases. Germline assignment: CDR1 ENHRY and CDR2 SYGVKD. As DNA, the CDR3 is TGTGCCATCAGTGAGTCTGACTCGACTATCACCGGGGAGCTGTTTTTT. It translates to CAISESDSTITGELFF.

The DNA for the CDR3 is TGCGCCAGCAGCTCGGGACAGCAGGCGGTAACGTACTTC. It encodes CASSSGQQAVTYF. The chain is built from TRBV5-1 and TRBJ2-5; 7 nucleotides align to TRBD1. This CDR3 has 13 amino acids. Per the germline V gene, CDR1 is SGHRS and CDR2 is YFSETQ. With V trimmed by 3 bases and J by 13 bases, 12 bases remained unmatched.

The J gene is TRBJ2-1, the V gene TRBV15, with a weak D call TRBD1 (6 bases). With 5 bases removed from V and 15 bases from J, the gap between germline ends came to 17 bases. Germline CDR1 reads LNHNV; CDR2 reads YYDKDF (reference sequence). The CDR3 totals 12 residues. CDR3 region: CATSPGDISLFF. For the CDR3, the DNA is TGTGCCACCAGCCCTGGGGACATAAGTTTGTTCTTC. Full variable domain (missing parts from reference TRBV15 and TRBJ2-1): DAMVIQNPRYQVTQFGKPVTLSCSQTLNHNVMYWYQQKSSQAPKLLFHYYDKDFNNEADTPDNFQSRRPNTSFCFLDIRSPGLGDTAMYLCATSPGDISLFFGPGTRLTVL.

The CDR3 region is CASSGPGQNSPLHF. CDR3 coding DNA: TGTGCCAGCAGTGGACCGGGACAAAATTCACCCCTCCACTTT. The chain has TRBV6-5 and TRBJ1-6; possible D gene TRBD1, 6 bases. This CDR3 has 14 amino acids. V lost 5 bases and J lost 7, with 12 bases in between. Germline CDR1 and CDR2: MNHEY and SVGAGI.

The chain carries TRBV6-5 and TRBJ2-7, with 7 nucleotides matching TRBD1. CDR3 length: 17 residues. J lost 0 bases, V lost 1 base, and 9 bases had no gene match. Germline-derived CDR1 and CDR2 are MNHEY and SVGAGI. CDR3 amino acids: CASSYLAGTDSSYEQYF. CDR3 DNA sequence: TGTGCCAGCAGTTACTTAGCCGGGACAGATAGCTCCTACGAGCAGTACTTC.

In its sample, this clonotype was seen a few times. The rearrangement joins TRBV28 to TRBJ2-7; D is ambiguous. Germline V CDR1 and CDR2: MDHEN, SYDVKM. The CDR3 has 13 residues. V dropped 6 bases and J dropped 5 bases, with 14 bases sitting between them. As DNA, the CDR3 is TGTGCCAGCAGGGACGGCCCGGGTGACGAGCAGTACTTC. This gives the protein CASRDGPGDEQYF.

The CDR3, as DNA: TGCGCCAGCAGCTTCGGGGGCCTAGGACAGACCCAGTACTTC. Encoded protein: CASSFGGLGQTQYF. This sequence joins TRBV5-1 and TRBJ2-7, with D perhaps matching TRBD1 or TRBD2 (6 bases each). The J call may be mistaken, given a closer DNA end match to TRBJ2-5. CDR3 length: 14 residues. Germline CDR1 is SGHRS and CDR2 is YFSETQ.

This clonotype was counted between two and nine times. The V and J genes are TRBV7-2 and TRBJ2-6; D is possibly TRBD2 (6 bases). Trimming took off 0 bases at V and 4 bases at J, with 7 bases between the two ends. The CDR3 loop spans 15 amino acids. CDR1 is SGHTA, CDR2 FQGNSA, per germline. DNA of the CDR3: TGTGCCAGCAGCTTAGCGGCGGGGGGGGCCAACGTCCTGACTTTC. It yields the protein CASSLAAGGANVLTF.

A few counts support this clonotype. The chain links TRBV20-1 to TRBJ2-1, with D possibly TRBD2 on 5 matching bases. The assigned J gene may be wrong: the sequence end matches TRBJ2-7 better. This CDR3 is built from 14 residues. From germline, CDR1 is DFQATT and CDR2 SNEGSKA (reference sequence). CDR3: CSARGENSLGEQYF. The DNA for the CDR3 is TGCAGTGCTAGAGGGGAGAACTCTCTGGGGGAGCAGTACTTC.

This clonotype was recorded a few times. Germline and junction disagree at one end, which may indicate a read error. The gene calls are TRBV25-1 and TRBJ2-4; 9 positions match TRBD1. Gene TRBJ2-5 matches the end of the DNA better, so the J call may be wrong. Looked up from germline, CDR1 is MGHDK and CDR2 is SYGVNS. The CDR3 length is 17 residues. The CDR3 DNA reads as TGTGCCAGTAGTGCCCCCCGGGACAGGGAAATCCAAGAGACCCAGTACTTC. It codes for CASSAPRDREIQETQYF.

The chain combines TRBV28 with TRBJ2-7; 8 bases map to TRBD1. Germline V gene lookup returns CDR1 MDHEN and CDR2 SYDVKM. With 7 bases clipped from V and 2 bases from J, the junction kept 4 bases outside the gene matches. The CDR3 is 13 amino acids. CDR3 in amino acids: CASTDRGPYEQYF. CDR3 bases: TGTGCCAGCACCGACAGGGGCCCCTACGAGCAGTACTTC.

This CDR3 reads CSTWEGGYNEQFF. The CDR3 bases are TGCAGCACATGGGAGGGGGGCTACAATGAGCAGTTCTTC. This sequence joins TRBV29-1 and TRBJ2-1, with D tentatively TRBD2 (7 bases). Germline V CDR1 and CDR2: SQVTM, ANQGSEA. V lost 8 bases and J lost 3, with 14 bases in between. The CDR3 sequence is 13 residues long.

The chain carries TRBV20-1 and TRBJ2-5; D unresolved. The CDR3 contains 12 residues. V dropped 6 bases and J dropped 2 bases, with 10 bases sitting between them. In germline, CDR1 is DFQATT, CDR2 SNEGSKA (reference sequence). CDR3 region: CSAPLDQETQYF. As DNA, the CDR3 is TGCAGTGCCCCGTTGGATCAAGAGACCCAGTACTTC.

This chain links TRBV25-1 with TRBJ2-2; unclear D gene. The V and J ends lost 5 bases and 3 bases respectively, with 13 bases between them. Looked up from germline, CDR1 is MGHDK and CDR2 is SYGVNS. The CDR3 has 15 amino acids. The CDR3 region is CASSMSGVYTGELFF. The DNA of the CDR3 is TGTGCCAGCAGTATGAGTGGGGTGTACACCGGGGAGCTGTTTTTT. Filled out from reference TRBV25-1 and TRBJ2-2, the complete variable domain reads EADIYQTPRYLVIGTGKKITLECSQTMGHDKMYWYQQDPGMELHLIHYSYGVNSTEKGDLSSESTVSRIRTEHFPLTLESARPSHTSQYLCASSMSGVYTGELFFGEGSRLTVL.

This chain connects TRBV3-1 to TRBJ2-5; unclear D gene. Per the germline V gene, CDR1 is LGHDT and CDR2 is YNNKEL (reference sequence). The CDR3 runs to 13 residues. With 7 bases removed from V and 2 bases from J, the gap between germline ends came to 11 bases. The CDR3 sequence is CASTHSQQETQYF. The CDR3 DNA is TGTGCCAGCACCCATTCCCAGCAAGAGACCCAGTACTTC.

This clonotype appeared once. The chain is built from TRBV20-1 and TRBJ2-3, with TRBD2 matching 10 bases. Germline values: CDR1 DFQATT, CDR2 SNEGSKA (reference sequence). The CDR3 runs 15 residues. V lost 3 bases and J lost 2; bases outside the gene matches: 5. DNA of the CDR3: TGCAGTGCTAGTCTACTAGCGGGGTACACAGATACGCAGTATTTT. Protein product: CSASLLAGYTDTQYF.

This chain connects TRBV7-2 to TRBJ2-2; possibly TRBD1 for D (6 bases). The germline V gene has CDR1 SGHTA and CDR2 FQGNSA. CDR3 length: 14 residues. With 2 bases removed from V and 7 bases from J, the gap between germline ends came to 11 bases. The CDR3 reads CASSLWLGGGELFF. The CDR3 DNA reads as TGTGCCAGCAGCTTATGGCTAGGGGGCGGGGAGCTGTTTTTT.

The CDR3 sequence: CASSDRDQYF. The CDR3 DNA reads TGTGCCAGCAGTGACCGCGATCAGTACTTC. The chain carries TRBV6-1 and TRBJ2-5, with no clear D. CDR1 is MNHNS and CDR2 is SASEGT in the germline V gene. Trimming cost V 3 bases and J 11 bases, with 7 bases left between them. The CDR3 has 10 residues.

Note on this clonotype: One end of the junction is discordant with germline, which a read error may explain. The genes are TRBV4-2 and TRBJ2-1; the D gene is possibly TRBD1 (5 bases). The CDR3 has 14 residues. CDR1 and CDR2 (germline): LGHNA, YNFKEQ. CDR3 sequence: CACSQLDPGNEQFF. The CDR3 DNA reads as TGTGCCTGCAGCCAACTCGACCCAGGGAATGAGCAGTTCTTC.

The table lists this clonotype with a few counts. The chain joins TRBV4-3 to TRBJ2-3, with D perhaps TRBD1 (5 bases). The germline CDR1 and CDR2 sequences are LGHNA and YSLEER. The V gene lost 0 bases and the J gene lost 5 bases, with 12 bases spanning the gap. CDR3 length equals 15 residues. CDR3 sequence reads: CASSQEDRTQDTQYF. As DNA, the CDR3 is TGCGCCAGCAGCCAAGAAGACAGAACCCAAGATACGCAGTATTTT.

The gene calls are TRBV29-1 and TRBJ1-1; 7 positions match TRBD1. This CDR3 has 12 amino acids. With V trimmed by 7 bases and J by 3 bases, 5 bases remained unmatched. Germline V CDR1 and CDR2: SQVTM, ANQGSEA. The DNA of the CDR3 is TGCAGCGAGACAGGGTCGGACACTGAAGCTTTCTTT. Its protein product is CSETGSDTEAFF.

The V gene is TRBV7-3, the J gene TRBJ1-2, with TRBD1 matching 9 bases. The CDR3 length is 15 residues. Per germline, CDR1 SGHTA and CDR2 FQGTGA. J lost 5 bases, V lost 5 bases, and 9 bases had no gene match. Written as DNA, the CDR3 is TGTGCCAGCAGCCCCAACCCGGGACAGGGTTATGGCTACACCTTC. It is translated as CASSPNPGQGYGYTF.

CDR3 DNA: TGCGCCAGCAGCTTGGCCCTTCCGGGACAGGGGAAAGGCTCCTATAATTCACCCCTCCACTTT. Its protein is CASSLALPGQGKGSYNSPLHF. This chain links TRBV5-1 with TRBJ1-6; 10 bases are a match to TRBD1. CDR1 is SGHRS and CDR2 is YFSETQ in the germline V gene. CDR3 length equals 21 residues. V lost 0 bases, J lost 0 bases, and 12 bases stayed unmatched.

The V call is TRBV9, the J call TRBJ2-2; perhaps TRBD1 as D (5 bases). The CDR3 covers 14 residues. Germline CDR1 reads SGDLS; CDR2 reads YYNGEE. V lost 3 bases, J lost 4 bases, and 10 bases lay in between. The CDR3 DNA sequence: TGTGCCAGCAGCGAGTCAGGGTTCACCGGGGAGCTGTTTTTT. It yields the protein CASSESGFTGELFF.